This T cell receptor (beta chain) was sequenced in a study of cytomegalovirus exposure and HLA in healthy donors. Points from the study as a whole: Among TCR beta chains of equal frequency, HLA-associated ones were more clonally expanded in a later analysis.

The CDR3 sequence is 13 residues long. Germline V CDR1 and CDR2: LNHDA, SQIVND (reference sequence). Trimming removed 5 bases from V and 4 bases from J, with 11 bases in between. A multiplex PCR was run with 60 Vbeta primers and 13 Jbeta primers. This table comes from immunoSEQ multiplex PCR, and its TCRdb copy is limited to in-frame clones, with some not included. The table has more than 150,000 clones, over 65% seen once; the top ten hold around 1.5%. This clone was counted only a few times. What it recognizes is unknown. V usage is TRBV19 and J usage is TRBJ1-2, with a tentative D call TRBD1 (6 bases). Sequenced material: PBMCs. The clonotype was recovered from a man between 18 and 35 years old in good health and CMV-seronegative. This chain's CDR3 is CASSPTGTYGYTF. In DNA, the CDR3 is TGTGCCAGTAGTCCCACAGGGACCTATGGCTACACCTTC.